This T cell receptor beta chain emerged from a study of cytomegalovirus exposure and HLA in healthy donors. Points from the study as a whole: CMV antigen specificity was confirmed in vitro for a few CMV-associated chains. The study listed under 200 cytomegalovirus-associated TCR beta chains.

In the PCR, 60 Vbeta and 13 Jbeta primers were used. Here immunoSEQ multiplex PCR was the method, and the copy in TCRdb shows in-frame clones only, minus some. This table holds 150,000 to 200,000 clones, roughly 80% found once. Worth noting for this clone: Its antigen is as yet unknown.

Sequencing was performed on PBMCs. The sequence was obtained from a man aged 25 to 40 in good health and CMV-seronegative.

CDR3 sequence (DNA): TGTGCCAGCAGTGAAACGGGACACAAAAACATTCAGTACTTC. Encoded protein: CASSETGHKNIQYF. The chain joins TRBV25-1 to TRBJ2-4, with D maybe TRBD1 (6 bases). Germline lookup yields CDR1 MGHDK and CDR2 SYGVNS. This CDR3 has 14 residues. The V end lost 2 bases, the J end lost 3 bases, and 8 bases lay between the germline ends.